The subject of this entry is one TCR beta chain. This CDR3 has 15 residues. This entry is derived from a study of T cells in Graves' hyperthyroidism and ophthalmopathy. Study summary: Blood from the periphery was taken at initial diagnosis, before any treatment.

TCR beta CDR3 sequences were amplified from RNA transcripts. TCR CDR3 regions were first amplified by RT-PCR with HTBI primers. Each CDR3 protein gets one entry after TCRdb re-called the multiplex PCR reads with MiXCR. The sample lists approximately 690,000 distinct CDR3 sequences, about 14% occurring once. The sequencing input was blood. V usage is TRBV12-3 or TRBV12-4 and J usage is TRBJ2-2; no clear D gene. The clonotype comes from a woman aged 45 to 65 with Graves' ophthalmopathy. The CDR3 region is CTTPPRAANTGELFF. DNA for the CDR3: TGTACCACCCCCCCCCGGGCCGCGAACACCGGGGAGCTGTTTTTT.